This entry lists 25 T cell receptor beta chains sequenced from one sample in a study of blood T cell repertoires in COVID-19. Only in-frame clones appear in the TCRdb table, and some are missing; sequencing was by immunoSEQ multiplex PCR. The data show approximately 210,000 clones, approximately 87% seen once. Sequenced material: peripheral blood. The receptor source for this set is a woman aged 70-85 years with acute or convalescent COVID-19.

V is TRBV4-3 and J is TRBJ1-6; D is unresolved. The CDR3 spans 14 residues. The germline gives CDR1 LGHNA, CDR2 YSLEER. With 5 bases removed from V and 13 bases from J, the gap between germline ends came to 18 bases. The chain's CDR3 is CASSSRPFAAPLHF. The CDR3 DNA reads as TGCGCCAGCAGCTCTAGGCCCTTTGCAGCCCCCCTCCACTTT.

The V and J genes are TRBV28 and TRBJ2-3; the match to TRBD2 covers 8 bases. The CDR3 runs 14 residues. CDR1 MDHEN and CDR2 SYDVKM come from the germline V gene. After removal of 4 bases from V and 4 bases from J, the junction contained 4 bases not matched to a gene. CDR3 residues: CASSSSGRADTQYF. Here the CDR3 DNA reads TGTGCCAGCAGTTCTTCCGGGAGGGCAGATACGCAGTATTTT.

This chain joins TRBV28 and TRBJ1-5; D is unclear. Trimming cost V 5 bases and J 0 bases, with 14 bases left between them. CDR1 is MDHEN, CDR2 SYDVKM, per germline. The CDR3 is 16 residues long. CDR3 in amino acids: CASSPLGGISNQPQHF. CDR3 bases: TGTGCCAGCAGTCCCCTCGGCGGGATTAGCAATCAGCCCCAGCATTTT.

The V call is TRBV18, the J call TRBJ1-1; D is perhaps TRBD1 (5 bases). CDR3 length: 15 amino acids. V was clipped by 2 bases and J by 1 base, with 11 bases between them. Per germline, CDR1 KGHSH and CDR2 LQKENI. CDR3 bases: TGTGCCAGCTCACCAGGGAGGGGCCCGAACACTGAAGCTTTCTTT. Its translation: CASSPGRGPNTEAFF.

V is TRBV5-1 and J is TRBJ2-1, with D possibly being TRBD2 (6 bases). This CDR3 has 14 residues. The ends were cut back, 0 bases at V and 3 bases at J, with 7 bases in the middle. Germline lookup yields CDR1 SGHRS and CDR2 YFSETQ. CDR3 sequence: CASSLGDFYNEQFF. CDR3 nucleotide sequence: TGCGCCAGCAGCTTGGGGGACTTCTACAATGAGCAGTTCTTC.

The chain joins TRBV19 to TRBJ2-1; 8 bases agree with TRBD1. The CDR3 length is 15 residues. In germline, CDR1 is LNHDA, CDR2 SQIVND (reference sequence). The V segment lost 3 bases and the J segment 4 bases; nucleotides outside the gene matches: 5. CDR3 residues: CASSITGGTYNEQFF. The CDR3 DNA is TGTGCCAGTAGTATCACAGGGGGGACTTACAATGAGCAGTTCTTC.

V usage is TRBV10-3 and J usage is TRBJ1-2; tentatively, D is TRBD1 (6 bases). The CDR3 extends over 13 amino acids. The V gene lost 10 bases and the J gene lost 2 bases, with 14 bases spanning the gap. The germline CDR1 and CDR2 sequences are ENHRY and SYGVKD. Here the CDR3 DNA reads TGTGCCACCGGACAGTACTCCAACTATGGCTACACCTTC. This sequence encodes CATGQYSNYGYTF.

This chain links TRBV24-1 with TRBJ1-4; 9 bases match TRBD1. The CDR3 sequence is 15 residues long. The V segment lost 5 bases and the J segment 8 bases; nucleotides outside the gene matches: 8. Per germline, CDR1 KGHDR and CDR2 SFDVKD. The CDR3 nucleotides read TGTGCCACCAGTGGACAGGGGGAATTGAGGGAAAAACTGTTTTTT. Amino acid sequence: CATSGQGELREKLFF.

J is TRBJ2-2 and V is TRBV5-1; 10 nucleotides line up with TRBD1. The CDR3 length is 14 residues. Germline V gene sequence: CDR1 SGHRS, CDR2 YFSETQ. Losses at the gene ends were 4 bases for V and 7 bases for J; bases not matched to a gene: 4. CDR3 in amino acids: CASSRGQGNGELFF. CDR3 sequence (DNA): TGCGCCAGCAGCAGGGGACAGGGGAACGGGGAGCTGTTTTTT. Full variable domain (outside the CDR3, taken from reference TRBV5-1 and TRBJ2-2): KAGVTQTPRYLIKTRGQQVTLSCSPISGHRSVSWYQQTPGQGLQFLFEYFSETQRNKGNFPGRFSGRQFSNSRSEMNVSTLELGDSALYLCASSRGQGNGELFFGEGSRLTVL.

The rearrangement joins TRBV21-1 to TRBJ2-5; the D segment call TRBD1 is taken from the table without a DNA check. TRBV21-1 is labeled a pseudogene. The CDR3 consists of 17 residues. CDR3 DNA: TGTGCCAGCAGCAGCCCGTGGGCAGAAGAGTACCAAGAGACCCAGTACTTC. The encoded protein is CASSSPWAEEYQETQYF.

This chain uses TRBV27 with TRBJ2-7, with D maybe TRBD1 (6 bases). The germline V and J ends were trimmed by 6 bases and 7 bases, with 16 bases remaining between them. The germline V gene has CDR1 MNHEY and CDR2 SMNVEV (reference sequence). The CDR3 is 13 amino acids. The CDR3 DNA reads TGTGCCAGCAGGAGAGACAGGTTCGGTGAGCAGTACTTC. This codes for CASRRDRFGEQYF.

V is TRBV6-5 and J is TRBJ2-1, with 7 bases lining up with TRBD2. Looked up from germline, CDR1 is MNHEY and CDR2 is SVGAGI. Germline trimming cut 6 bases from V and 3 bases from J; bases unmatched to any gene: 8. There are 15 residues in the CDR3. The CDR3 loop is CASRNWRGNYNEQFF. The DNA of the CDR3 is TGTGCCAGCAGGAATTGGCGGGGGAACTACAATGAGCAGTTCTTC.

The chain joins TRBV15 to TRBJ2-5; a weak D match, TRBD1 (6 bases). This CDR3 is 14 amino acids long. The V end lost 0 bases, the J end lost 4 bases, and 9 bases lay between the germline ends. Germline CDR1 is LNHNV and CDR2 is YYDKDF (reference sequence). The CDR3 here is CATSREGAGETQYF. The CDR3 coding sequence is TGTGCCACCAGCAGAGAGGGGGCTGGAGAGACCCAGTACTTC.

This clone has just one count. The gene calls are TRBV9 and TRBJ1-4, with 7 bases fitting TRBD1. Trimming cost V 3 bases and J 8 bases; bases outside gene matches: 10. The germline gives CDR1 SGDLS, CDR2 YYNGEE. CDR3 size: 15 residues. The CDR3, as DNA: TGTGCCAGCAGCGACAGGGGCCATCCTTGGGAAAAACTGTTTTTT. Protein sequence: CASSDRGHPWEKLFF. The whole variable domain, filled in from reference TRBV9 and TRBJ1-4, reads DSGVTQTPKHLITATGQRVTLRCSPRSGDLSVYWYQQSLDQGLQFLIQYYNGEERAKGNILERFSAQQFPDLHSELNLSSLELGDSALYFCASSDRGHPWEKLFFGSGTQLSVL.

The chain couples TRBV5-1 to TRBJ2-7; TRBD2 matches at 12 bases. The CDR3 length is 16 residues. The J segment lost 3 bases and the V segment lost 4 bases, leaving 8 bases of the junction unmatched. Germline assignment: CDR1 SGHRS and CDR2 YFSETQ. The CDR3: CASSHRTSGKNYEQYF. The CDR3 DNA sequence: TGCGCCAGCAGCCATCGGACTAGCGGGAAGAACTACGAGCAGTACTTC.

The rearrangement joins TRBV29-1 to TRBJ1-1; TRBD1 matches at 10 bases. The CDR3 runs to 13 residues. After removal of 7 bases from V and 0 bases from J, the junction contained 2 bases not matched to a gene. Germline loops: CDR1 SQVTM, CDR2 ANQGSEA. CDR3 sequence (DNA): TGCAGCGGACAGGGGGCCATGAACACTGAAGCTTTCTTT. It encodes CSGQGAMNTEAFF. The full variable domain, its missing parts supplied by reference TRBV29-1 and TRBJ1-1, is SAVISQKPSRDICQRGTSLTIQCQVDSQVTMMFWYRQQPGQSLTLIATANQGSEATYESGFVIDKFPISRPNLTFSTLTVSNMSPEDSSIYLCSGQGAMNTEAFFGQGTRLTVV.

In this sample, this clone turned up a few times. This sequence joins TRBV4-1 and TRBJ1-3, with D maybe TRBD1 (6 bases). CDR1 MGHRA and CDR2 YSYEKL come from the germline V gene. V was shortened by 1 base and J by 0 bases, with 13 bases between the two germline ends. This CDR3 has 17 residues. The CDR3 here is CASSQGGGRNSGNTIYF. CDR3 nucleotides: TGCGCCAGCAGCCAAGGGGGGGGCAGGAACTCTGGAAACACCATATATTTT.

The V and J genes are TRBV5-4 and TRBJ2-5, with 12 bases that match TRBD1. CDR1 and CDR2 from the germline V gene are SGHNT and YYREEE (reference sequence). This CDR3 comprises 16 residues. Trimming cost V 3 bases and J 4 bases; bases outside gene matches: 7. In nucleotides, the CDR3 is TGTGCCAGCAGCTATCCGGGACAGGGGGCAGGAGAGACCCAGTACTTC. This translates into CASSYPGQGAGETQYF.

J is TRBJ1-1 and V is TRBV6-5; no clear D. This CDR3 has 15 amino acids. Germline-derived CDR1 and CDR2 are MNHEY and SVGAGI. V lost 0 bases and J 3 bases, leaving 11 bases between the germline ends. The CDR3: CASSYSRRSDTEAFF. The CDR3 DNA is TGTGCCAGCAGTTACTCGAGGCGGTCGGACACTGAAGCTTTCTTT.

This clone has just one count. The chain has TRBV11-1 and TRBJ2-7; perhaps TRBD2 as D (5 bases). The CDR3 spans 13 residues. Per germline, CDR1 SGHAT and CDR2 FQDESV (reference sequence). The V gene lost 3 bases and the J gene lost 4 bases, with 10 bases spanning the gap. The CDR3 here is CASSFSGGYEQYF. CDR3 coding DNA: TGTGCCAGCAGCTTTTCCGGAGGTTACGAGCAGTACTTC.

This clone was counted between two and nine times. The CDR3, as DNA: TGTGCCAGCAGTGAAGCGCTATTGGGGGCCGTGAATGAAAAACTGTTTTTT. Its translation is CASSEALLGAVNEKLFF. The rearrangement uses TRBV6-1 and TRBJ1-4, with D possibly TRBD1 on 6 matching bases. V shed 0 bases and J shed 5 bases, with 16 bases lying between them. This CDR3 comprises 17 residues. Germline V gives CDR1 MNHNS, CDR2 SASEGT.

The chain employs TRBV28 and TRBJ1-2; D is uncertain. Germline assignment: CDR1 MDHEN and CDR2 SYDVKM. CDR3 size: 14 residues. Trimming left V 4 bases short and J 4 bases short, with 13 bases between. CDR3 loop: CASSSILGSYGYTF. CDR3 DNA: TGTGCCAGCAGTTCCATTCTGGGGAGCTATGGCTACACCTTC.

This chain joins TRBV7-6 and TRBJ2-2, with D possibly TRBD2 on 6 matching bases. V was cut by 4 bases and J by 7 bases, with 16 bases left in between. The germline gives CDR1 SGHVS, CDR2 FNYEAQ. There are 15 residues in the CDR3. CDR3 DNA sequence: TGTGCCAGCAGCTCCTCTTGGCGGGGCGGCGGGGAGCTGTTTTTT. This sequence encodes CASSSSWRGGGELFF.

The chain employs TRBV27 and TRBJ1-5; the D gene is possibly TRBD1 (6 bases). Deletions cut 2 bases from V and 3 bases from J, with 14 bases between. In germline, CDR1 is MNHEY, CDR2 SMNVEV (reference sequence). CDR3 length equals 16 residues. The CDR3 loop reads CASSLTPTGSNQPQHF. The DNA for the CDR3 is TGTGCCAGCAGTTTAACGCCTACAGGGTCCAATCAGCCCCAGCATTTT.

As DNA, the CDR3 is TGTGCCAGCAGCTTGTTCGGACAGGGGTCCTACGAGCAGTACTTC. This gives the protein CASSLFGQGSYEQYF. J is TRBJ2-7 and V is TRBV5-6; 9 bases are a match to TRBD1. Germline CDR1 and CDR2: SGHDT and YYEEEE. The ends lost 1 base at V and 1 base at J; junction bases unmatched: 3. The CDR3 has 15 amino acids.